The 20 T cell receptor beta chains given below trace back to one sample, sequenced in a study of blood T cell repertoires in COVID-19. The repertoire was sequenced with immunoSEQ multiplex PCR; TCRdb's copy has only in-frame clones and lacks some. The sample shows 150,000 to 200,000 clones, roughly 90% of them seen only once. The sequenced sample consisted of peripheral blood. These receptors were obtained from a man aged 45 to 65 with acute or convalescent COVID-19.

The V call is TRBV2, the J call TRBJ1-6; D unresolved. The CDR3 runs to 12 residues. Germline lookup yields CDR1 SNHLY and CDR2 FYNNEI. V lost 6 bases and J 8 bases, leaving 8 bases between the germline ends. DNA of the CDR3: TGTGCCAGCAGAGAGGGCTATTCACCCCTCCACTTT. Amino acid sequence: CASREGYSPLHF. Together with reference TRBV2 and TRBJ1-6, the CDR3 gives the full variable domain: EPEVTQTPSHQVTQMGQEVILRCVPISNHLYFYWYRQILGQKVEFLVSFYNNEISEKSEIFDDQFSVERPDGSNFTLKIRSTKLEDSAMYFCASREGYSPLHFGNGTRLTVT.

In regard to this clone: The sample carries other DNA sequences with the same CDR3. The chain links TRBV19 to TRBJ1-5, with 8 bases lining up with TRBD1. The CDR3 sequence is 14 residues long. Germline loops: CDR1 LNHDA, CDR2 SQIVND (reference sequence). V lost 9 bases and J lost 2; bases outside the gene matches: 6. The CDR3 DNA follows: TGTGCCAGCACCGGGACAGGCGGCAATCAGCCCCAGCATTTT. Its protein product is CASTGTGGNQPQHF.

The chain recombines TRBV6-5 with TRBJ2-7; 7 bases match TRBD1. Trimming at V came to 0 bases and at J to 5 bases, leaving 10 bases not matched to a gene. Germline CDR1 and CDR2: MNHEY and SVGAGI. The length of the CDR3 is 16 residues. The CDR3 DNA reads TGTGCCAGCAGTTACTCAGCCAGACAGGGCATCCACGAGCAGTACTTC. It translates to CASSYSARQGIHEQYF.

The CDR3 DNA reads as TGTGCCAGCAGCTTAACAGGGTTGAACACTGAAGCTTTCTTT. As protein: CASSLTGLNTEAFF. This chain uses TRBV7-9 with TRBJ1-1, with a possible D match to TRBD1 (6 bases). V was shortened by 2 bases and J by 0 bases, with 7 bases between the two germline ends. The germline V gene encodes CDR1 SEHNR and CDR2 FQNEAQ (reference sequence). The CDR3 consists of 14 residues.

V usage is TRBV19 and J usage is TRBJ2-3; D is possibly TRBD2 (5 bases). CDR1 LNHDA and CDR2 SQIVND come from the germline V gene (reference sequence). The CDR3 is 13 residues long. V was shortened by 7 bases and J by 1 base, with 9 bases between the two germline ends. CDR3: CASNQRRTDTQYF. The CDR3 coding sequence is TGTGCCAGTAACCAGCGGCGCACAGATACGCAGTATTTT.

This clone was picked up one time. The chain is built from TRBV4-2 and TRBJ2-7; D uncertain. The CDR3 sequence is 16 residues long. Germline-derived CDR1 and CDR2 are LGHNA and YNFKEQ. The V gene lost 2 bases and the J gene lost 1 base, with 15 bases spanning the gap. The CDR3 DNA reads as TGTGCCAGCAGCCAACAAGTGGGTAGCCTTTCCTACGAGCAGTACTTC. Protein: CASSQQVGSLSYEQYF.

The chain links TRBV4-2 to TRBJ2-7, with a weak D call TRBD2 (6 bases). Trimming removed 4 bases at V and 5 bases at J, with 24 bases between. This CDR3 comprises 17 residues. Germline assignment: CDR1 LGHNA and CDR2 YNFKEQ. The CDR3 reads CASSPRGPSGGTDEQYF. The CDR3 DNA reads as TGTGCCAGCAGCCCCCGTGGACCCAGCGGCGGGACCGACGAGCAGTACTTC.

This rearrangement joins TRBV10-3 to TRBJ1-2; perhaps TRBD1 as D (5 bases). V lost 2 bases to trimming and J lost 3 bases, with 7 bases between them. This CDR3 has 13 residues. The germline gives CDR1 ENHRY, CDR2 SYGVKD. The CDR3 loop reads CAISERGDYGYTF. DNA of the CDR3: TGTGCCATCAGTGAGCGGGGGGACTATGGCTACACCTTC.

The V call is TRBV18, the J call TRBJ1-2; D is uncertain. The CDR3 spans 15 residues. V was pared by 3 bases and J by 0 bases, with 11 bases between. The germline CDR1 and CDR2 sequences are KGHSH and LQKENI. The CDR3 nucleotides are TGTGCCAGCTCACCGGCGGGAGTATCTAACTATGGCTACACCTTC. It yields the protein CASSPAGVSNYGYTF.

The genes are TRBV7-8 and TRBJ2-2; 7 nucleotides align to TRBD1. Germline CDR1 reads SGHVS; CDR2 reads FQNEAQ. J lost 5 bases, V lost 3 bases, and 9 bases had no gene match. The CDR3 consists of 16 residues. The CDR3, as DNA: TGTGCCAGCAGCTTCTTACCACAGGGGCAAACCGGGGAGCTGTTTTTT. It is translated as CASSFLPQGQTGELFF.

This chain links TRBV18 with TRBJ1-4; D is unclear. The V end was cut by 1 base, the J end by 0 bases, with 12 bases between. The CDR3 contains 17 residues. CDR1 and CDR2 (germline): KGHSH, LQKENI. The CDR3 loop reads CASSPLPEVATNEKLFF. CDR3 sequence (DNA): TGTGCCAGCTCACCACTCCCGGAGGTCGCAACTAATGAAAAACTGTTTTTT.

The chain employs TRBV19 and TRBJ2-5, with no clear D. The CDR3 totals 13 residues. The ends were cut back, 4 bases at V and 3 bases at J, with 9 bases in the middle. Germline V lookup: CDR1 LNHDA, CDR2 SQIVND (reference sequence). CDR3 in amino acids: CASSTPREETQYF. As DNA, the CDR3 is TGTGCCAGTAGTACGCCTCGGGAAGAGACCCAGTACTTC.

The chain is built from TRBV27 and TRBJ2-1; tentative D call: TRBD2 (7 bases). The V end was cut by 1 base, the J end by 8 bases, with 18 bases between. This CDR3 is 16 amino acids long. Germline lookup yields CDR1 MNHEY and CDR2 SMNVEV (reference sequence). CDR3 loop: CASSLWTLGRGDEQFF. As DNA, the CDR3 is TGTGCCAGCAGTTTATGGACCCTTGGGAGGGGGGATGAGCAGTTCTTC.

This chain links TRBV2 with TRBJ1-2; 8 bases fit TRBD1. V was clipped by 8 bases and J by 6 bases; unmatched bases: 5. This CDR3 comprises 12 residues. Germline loops: CDR1 SNHLY, CDR2 FYNNEI. CDR3 nucleotide sequence: TGTGCCAGCTCCACAGGGGGTAATGGCTACACCTTC. Translating gives CASSTGGNGYTF.

The chain combines TRBV7-9 with TRBJ2-7; 8 nucleotides line up with TRBD2. Germline trimming cut 2 bases from V and 3 bases from J; bases unmatched to any gene: 3. The CDR3 spans 14 residues. Germline CDR1 is SEHNR and CDR2 is FQNEAQ (reference sequence). CDR3 amino acids: CASSLLGGVYEQYF. The CDR3 nucleotides read TGTGCCAGCAGCTTACTCGGGGGGGTCTACGAGCAGTACTTC.

The gene calls are TRBV7-2 and TRBJ1-2; D is unclear. The CDR3 is 18 amino acids. Germline V gene lookup returns CDR1 SGHTA and CDR2 FQGNSA. Trimming took 4 bases from V and 4 from J, leaving 25 bases between them. The CDR3 DNA follows: TGTGCCAGCAGCTCCGACGGAGGGTACCGTCGGGTGGTCTATGGCTACACCTTC. It codes for CASSSDGGYRRVVYGYTF.

The chain is built from TRBV2 and TRBJ2-5; 7 positions agree with TRBD1. Germline V gene sequence: CDR1 SNHLY, CDR2 FYNNEI. The CDR3 contains 14 residues. Losses at the gene ends were 8 bases for V and 3 bases for J; bases not matched to a gene: 9. Here the CDR3 reads CASGGRGREETQYF. CDR3 in DNA: TGTGCCAGCGGGGGTAGGGGGCGAGAAGAGACCCAGTACTTC.

The gene calls are TRBV10-2 and TRBJ2-1; D possibly corresponds to TRBD1 (6 bases). The germline V gene has CDR1 WSHSY and CDR2 SAAADI. CDR3 size: 16 residues. Trimming took 2 bases from V and 12 from J, leaving 23 bases between them. CDR3 in amino acids: CASSELPYRERPGQFF. CDR3 coding DNA: TGCGCCAGCAGTGAGCTCCCCTACAGGGAGCGTCCTGGGCAGTTCTTC.

This clone is labeled as medium-sized. This chain uses TRBV7-9 with TRBJ1-1; 12 bases agree with TRBD1. The trim removed 4 bases at V and 4 bases at J, leaving 16 bases unmatched. Germline CDR1 is SEHNR and CDR2 is FQNEAQ (reference sequence). The CDR3 length is 19 residues. CDR3 coding DNA: TGTGCCAGCAGCTCCCCAACGTCCGGGACAGGGGGCCCGGGCACTGAAGCTTTCTTT. It yields the protein CASSSPTSGTGGPGTEAFF.

V and J are TRBV10-2 and TRBJ2-7, with TRBD1 as a possible D gene (5 bases). With 0 bases removed from V and 5 bases from J, the gap between germline ends came to 17 bases. From germline, CDR1 is WSHSY and CDR2 SAAADI. This CDR3 region has 16 residues. DNA for the CDR3: TGCGCCAGCAGTGAGTCTCAAACAGGCAGTCCTAACGAGCAGTACTTC. Translating it yields CASSESQTGSPNEQYF.